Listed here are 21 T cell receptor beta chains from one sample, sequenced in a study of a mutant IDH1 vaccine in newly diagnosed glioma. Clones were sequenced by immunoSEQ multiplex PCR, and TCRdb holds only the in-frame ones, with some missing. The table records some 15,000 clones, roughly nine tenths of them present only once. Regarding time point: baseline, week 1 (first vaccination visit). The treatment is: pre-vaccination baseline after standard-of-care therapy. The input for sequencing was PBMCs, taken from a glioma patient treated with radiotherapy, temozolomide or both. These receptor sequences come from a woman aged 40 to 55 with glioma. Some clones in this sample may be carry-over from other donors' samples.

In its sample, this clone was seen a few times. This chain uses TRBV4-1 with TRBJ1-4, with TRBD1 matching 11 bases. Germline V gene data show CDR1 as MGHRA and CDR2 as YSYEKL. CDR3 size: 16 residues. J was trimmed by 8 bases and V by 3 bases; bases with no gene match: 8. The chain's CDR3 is CASSQTGTGGREKLFF. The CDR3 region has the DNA TGCGCCAGCAGCCAGACCGGGACAGGGGGGAGAGAAAAACTGTTTTTT.

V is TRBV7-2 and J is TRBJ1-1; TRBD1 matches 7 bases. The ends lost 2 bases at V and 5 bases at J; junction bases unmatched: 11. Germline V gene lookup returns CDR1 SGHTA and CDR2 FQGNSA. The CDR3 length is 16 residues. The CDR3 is CASSLIVGGTVTEAFF. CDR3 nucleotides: TGTGCCAGCAGCTTAATTGTAGGAGGGACAGTAACTGAAGCTTTCTTT.

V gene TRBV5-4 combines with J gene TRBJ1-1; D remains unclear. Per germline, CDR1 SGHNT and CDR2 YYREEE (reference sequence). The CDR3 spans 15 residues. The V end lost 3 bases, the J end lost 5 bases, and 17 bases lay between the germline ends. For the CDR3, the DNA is TGTGCCAGCAGCTCGGAGTTGGGGTTAGGGACTGAAGCTTTCTTT. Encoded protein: CASSSELGLGTEAFF. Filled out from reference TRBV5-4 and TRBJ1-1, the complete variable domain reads ETGVTQSPTHLIKTRGQQVTLRCSSQSGHNTVSWYQQALGQGPQFIFQYYREEENGRGNFPPRFSGLQFPNYSSELNVNALELDDSALYLCASSSELGLGTEAFFGQGTRLTVV.

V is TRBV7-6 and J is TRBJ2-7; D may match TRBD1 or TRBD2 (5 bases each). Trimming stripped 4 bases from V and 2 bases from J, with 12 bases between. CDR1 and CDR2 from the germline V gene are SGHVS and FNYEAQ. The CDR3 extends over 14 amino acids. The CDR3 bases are TGTGCCAGCAGCTACCGGGACCGAACCTACGAGCAGTACTTC. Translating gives CASSYRDRTYEQYF.

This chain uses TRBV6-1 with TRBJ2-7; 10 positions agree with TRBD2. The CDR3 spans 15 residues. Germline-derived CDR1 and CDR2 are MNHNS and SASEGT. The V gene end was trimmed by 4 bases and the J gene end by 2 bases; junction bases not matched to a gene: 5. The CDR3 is CASSVGLAPTYEQYF. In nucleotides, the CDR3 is TGTGCCAGCAGTGTGGGACTAGCGCCAACCTACGAGCAGTACTTC.

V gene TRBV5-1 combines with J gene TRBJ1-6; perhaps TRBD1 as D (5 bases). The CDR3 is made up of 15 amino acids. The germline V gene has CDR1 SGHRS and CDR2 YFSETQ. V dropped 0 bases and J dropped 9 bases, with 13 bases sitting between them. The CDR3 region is CASSLEVTETSPLHF. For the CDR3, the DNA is TGCGCCAGCAGCTTGGAAGTGACAGAGACTTCACCCCTCCACTTT.

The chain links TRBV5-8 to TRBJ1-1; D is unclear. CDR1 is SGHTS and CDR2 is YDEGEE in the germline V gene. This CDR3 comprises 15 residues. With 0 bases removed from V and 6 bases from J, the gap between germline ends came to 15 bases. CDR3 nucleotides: TGTGCCAGCAGCTTGGTTGTCGGTTTTGTCCCTGAAGCTTTCTTT. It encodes CASSLVVGFVPEAFF.

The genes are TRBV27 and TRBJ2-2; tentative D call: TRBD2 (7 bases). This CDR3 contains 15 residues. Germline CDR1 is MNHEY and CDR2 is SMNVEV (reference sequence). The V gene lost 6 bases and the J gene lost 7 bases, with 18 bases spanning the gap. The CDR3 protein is CASSPWGGANGELFF. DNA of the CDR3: TGTGCCAGCAGCCCCTGGGGGGGCGCGAACGGGGAGCTGTTTTTT.

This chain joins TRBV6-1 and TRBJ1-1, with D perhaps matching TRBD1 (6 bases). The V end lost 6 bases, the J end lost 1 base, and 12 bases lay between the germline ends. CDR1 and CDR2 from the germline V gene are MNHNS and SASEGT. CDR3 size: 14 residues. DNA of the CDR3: TGTGCCAGCAGGGAGGGGGACCCGAACACTGAAGCTTTCTTT. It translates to CASREGDPNTEAFF.

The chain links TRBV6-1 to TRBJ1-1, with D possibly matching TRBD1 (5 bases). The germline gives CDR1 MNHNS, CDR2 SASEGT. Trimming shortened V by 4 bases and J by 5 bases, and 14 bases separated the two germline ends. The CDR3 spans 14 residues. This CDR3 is CASSGHRSGTEAFF. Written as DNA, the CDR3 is TGTGCCAGCAGTGGCCACAGGAGCGGGACTGAAGCTTTCTTT.

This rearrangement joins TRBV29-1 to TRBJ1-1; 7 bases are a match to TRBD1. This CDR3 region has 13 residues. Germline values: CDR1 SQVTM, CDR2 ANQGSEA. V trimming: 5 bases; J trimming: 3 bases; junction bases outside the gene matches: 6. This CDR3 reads CSVSGGGDTEAFF. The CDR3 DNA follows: TGCAGCGTTTCAGGAGGGGGCGACACTGAAGCTTTCTTT. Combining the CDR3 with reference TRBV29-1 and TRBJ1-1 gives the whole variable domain SAVISQKPSRDICQRGTSLTIQCQVDSQVTMMFWYRQQPGQSLTLIATANQGSEATYESGFVIDKFPISRPNLTFSTLTVSNMSPEDSSIYLCSVSGGGDTEAFFGQGTRLTVV.

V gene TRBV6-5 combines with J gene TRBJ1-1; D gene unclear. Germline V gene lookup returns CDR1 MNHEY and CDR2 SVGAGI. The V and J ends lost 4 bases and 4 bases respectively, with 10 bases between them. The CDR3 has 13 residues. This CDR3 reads CASSSPLGTEAFF. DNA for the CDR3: TGTGCCAGCAGTTCGCCATTAGGCACTGAAGCTTTCTTT.

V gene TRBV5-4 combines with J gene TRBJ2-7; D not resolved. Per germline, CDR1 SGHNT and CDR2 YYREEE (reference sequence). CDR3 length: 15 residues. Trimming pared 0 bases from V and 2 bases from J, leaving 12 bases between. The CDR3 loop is CASSLGLPQTYEQYF. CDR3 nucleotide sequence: TGTGCCAGCAGCTTGGGGCTACCCCAAACCTACGAGCAGTACTTC.

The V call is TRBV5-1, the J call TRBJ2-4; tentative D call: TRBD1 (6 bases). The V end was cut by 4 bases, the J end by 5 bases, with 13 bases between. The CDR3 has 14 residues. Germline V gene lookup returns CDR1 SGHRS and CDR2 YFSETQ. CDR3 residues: CASSPRGGQNIQYF. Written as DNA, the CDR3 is TGCGCCAGCAGCCCCAGGGGCGGGCAAAACATTCAGTACTTC.

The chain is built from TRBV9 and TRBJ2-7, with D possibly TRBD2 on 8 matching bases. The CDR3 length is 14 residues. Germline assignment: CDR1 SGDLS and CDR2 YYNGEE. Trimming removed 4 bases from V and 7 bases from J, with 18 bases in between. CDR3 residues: CASSRGRGAGEQYF. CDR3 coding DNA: TGTGCCAGCAGCAGGGGGCGGGGGGCCGGAGAGCAGTACTTC.

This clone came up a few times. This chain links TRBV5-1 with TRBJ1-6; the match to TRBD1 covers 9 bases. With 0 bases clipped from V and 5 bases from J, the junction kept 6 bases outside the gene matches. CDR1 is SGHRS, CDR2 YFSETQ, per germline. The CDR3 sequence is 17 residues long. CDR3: CASSLALGTGNNSPLHF. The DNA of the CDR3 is TGCGCCAGCAGCTTGGCCCTTGGGACAGGGAATAATTCACCCCTCCACTTT.

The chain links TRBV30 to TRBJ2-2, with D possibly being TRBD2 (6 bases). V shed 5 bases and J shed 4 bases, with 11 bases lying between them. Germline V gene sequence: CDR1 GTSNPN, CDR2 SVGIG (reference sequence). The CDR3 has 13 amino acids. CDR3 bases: TGTGCCTGGGGGGGGTTAGGCACCGGGGAGCTGTTTTTT. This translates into CAWGGLGTGELFF.

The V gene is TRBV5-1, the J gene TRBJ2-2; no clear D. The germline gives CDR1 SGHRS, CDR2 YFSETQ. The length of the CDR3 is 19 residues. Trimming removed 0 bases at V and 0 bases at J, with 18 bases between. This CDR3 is CASSLDLPRPTANTGELFF. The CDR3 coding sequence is TGCGCCAGCAGCTTGGATCTCCCGCGACCCACAGCGAACACCGGGGAGCTGTTTTTT.

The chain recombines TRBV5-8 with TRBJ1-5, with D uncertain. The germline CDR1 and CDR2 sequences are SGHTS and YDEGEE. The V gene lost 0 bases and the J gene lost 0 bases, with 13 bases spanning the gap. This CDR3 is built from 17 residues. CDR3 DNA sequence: TGTGCCAGCAGCTTGGGGCAGGTCCTTTATAGCAATCAGCCCCAGCATTTT. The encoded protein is CASSLGQVLYSNQPQHF.

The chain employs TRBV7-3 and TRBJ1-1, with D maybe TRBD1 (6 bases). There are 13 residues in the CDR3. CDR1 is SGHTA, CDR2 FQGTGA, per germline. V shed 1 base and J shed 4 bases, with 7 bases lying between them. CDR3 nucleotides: TGTGCCAGCAGCTTAATAGGGGGCACTGAAGCTTTCTTT. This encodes CASSLIGGTEAFF. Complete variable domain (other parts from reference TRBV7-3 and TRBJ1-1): GAGVSQTPSNKVTEKGKYVELRCDPISGHTALYWYRQSLGQGPEFLIYFQGTGAADDSGLPNDRFFAVRPEGSVSTLKIQRTERGDSAVYLCASSLIGGTEAFFGQGTRLTVV.

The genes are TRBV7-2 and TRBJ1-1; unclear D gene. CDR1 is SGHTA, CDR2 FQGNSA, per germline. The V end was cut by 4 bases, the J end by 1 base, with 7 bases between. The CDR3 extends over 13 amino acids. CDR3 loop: CASSSVTNTEAFF. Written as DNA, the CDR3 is TGTGCCAGCAGCTCGGTGACGAACACTGAAGCTTTCTTT.